Sequencing of this T cell receptor (beta chain) was carried out in a study of CXCR3-negative and CXCR3-positive naive CD8 T cells. Germline V gene sequence: CDR1 SQVTM, CDR2 ANQGSEA. CDR3 length equals 15 residues. General study results and limits: For CXCR3-positive naive cells, TRB CDR3s were more hydrophobic than those of CXCR3-negative naive cells.

Concerning this clonotype: Its antigen remains unidentified.

It was by 5' RACE with UMI labels that the TRB cDNA libraries were prepared. TCRdb re-called the 5' RACE reads; every CDR3 protein appears as one record, without DNA. The ten most abundant clones cover more than 0.3% of a sample with approximately 100,000 distinct CDR3 sequences. The sample consisted of naive CXCR3+ CD8+ T cells from blood. Subset in this sample: CD45RO-CCR7+CD27+CD95- naive CD8+ T cells expressing CXCR3 (TNR3+). The chain combines TRBV29-1 with TRBJ2-3; the D call of TRBD2 rests on TCRdb alone, since no DNA is present to check it. The sequence was collected from a human donor in good health. Some clones in this sample may be carry-over from other donors' samples. CDR3 residues: CSVEEAGGWADTQYF.